Listed here is a single T cell receptor beta chain. Its antigen is currently unknown. TCRdb keeps only in-frame clones here, not all; method: immunoSEQ multiplex PCR. Of approximately 82,000 clones listed, about 91% are singletons. The source of the sample is a study of siplizumab effects on memory and regulatory T cells. Findings and caveats of the study: Sequences below about 10^-5 frequency were poorly captured, and few alloreactive clones mapped to unstimulated subsets. Naive or memory phenotype was unassignable for roughly 75-96% of proliferating CD4+ or CD8+ clones. Both greater diversity than memory cells and a major contribution to the alloresponse seemed to characterize naive T cells.

The CDR3 contains 16 residues. Unmatched junction bases numbered 8, after V lost 2 bases and J lost 4 bases. Per the germline V gene, CDR1 is MNHEY and CDR2 is SVGAGI. The sample taken for sequencing was Tregs sorted from blood. This TCR was recovered from a human donor in good health. This sequence joins TRBV6-5 and TRBJ2-1, with 7 bases lining up with TRBD1. DNA for the CDR3: TGTGCCAGCAGTTACCGAAGACAGGGACCGTACAATGAGCAGTTCTTC. Residues: CASSYRRQGPYNEQFF.